The source of this T cell receptor beta chain is a study of identical twins. This clonotype appeared a few times. What it binds is unknown. V shed 5 bases, J shed 8 bases, and the junction held 3 bases outside the gene matches. Per germline, CDR1 ENHRY and CDR2 SYGVKD. This CDR3 comprises 13 residues. Study outcomes and limitations: Twin pairs had excess sharing that was weaker in beta out-of-frame sequences. Researchers reported excess low generation probability among twin-shared out-of-frame alpha sequences. Invariant populations such as MAIT and iNKT cells could partly muddle zero-insertion analyses.

TCRdb passed the 5' RACE reads through MiXCR, listing each CDR3 protein once. The sample yields 400,000 to 600,000 distinct CDR3 sequences, approximately 20% seen once. This sample also appeared in a second study, on yellow fever vaccine responses in identical twins.

The source of this sequence is a woman between 18 and 30 years old in good health. This sequence joins TRBV10-3 and TRBJ2-1, with 10 bases identical to TRBD2. The sample taken for sequencing was CD4+ T cells sorted from blood. This chain's CDR3 is CAISTSGNHEQFF. CDR3 nucleotide sequence: TGTGCCATCAGTACTAGCGGGAATCATGAGCAGTTCTTC.